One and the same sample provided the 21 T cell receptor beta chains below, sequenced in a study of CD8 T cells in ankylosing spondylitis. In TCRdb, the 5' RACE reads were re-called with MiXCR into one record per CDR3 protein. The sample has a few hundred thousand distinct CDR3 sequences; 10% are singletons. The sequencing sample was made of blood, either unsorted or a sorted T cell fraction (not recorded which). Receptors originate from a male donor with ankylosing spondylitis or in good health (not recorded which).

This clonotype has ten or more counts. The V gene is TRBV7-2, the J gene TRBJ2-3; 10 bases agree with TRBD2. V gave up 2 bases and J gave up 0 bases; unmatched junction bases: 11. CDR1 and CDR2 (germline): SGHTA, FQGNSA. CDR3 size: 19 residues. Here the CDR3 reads CASSLRLAGVGTSTDTQYF. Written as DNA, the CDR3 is TGTGCCAGCAGCTTAAGGCTAGCGGGGGTGGGAACTAGCACAGATACGCAGTATTTT.

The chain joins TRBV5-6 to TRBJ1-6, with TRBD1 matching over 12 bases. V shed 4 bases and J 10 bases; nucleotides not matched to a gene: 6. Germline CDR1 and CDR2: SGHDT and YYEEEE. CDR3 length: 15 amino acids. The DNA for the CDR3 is TGTGCCAGCAGCCCCTGGGACAGGGGGCTCTCACCCCTCCACTTT. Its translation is CASSPWDRGLSPLHF.

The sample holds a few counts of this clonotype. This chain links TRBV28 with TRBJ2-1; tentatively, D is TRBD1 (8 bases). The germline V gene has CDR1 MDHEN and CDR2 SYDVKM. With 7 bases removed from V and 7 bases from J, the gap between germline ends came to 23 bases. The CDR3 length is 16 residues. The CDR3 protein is CASTDGRQGARNEQFF. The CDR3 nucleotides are TGTGCCAGCACCGACGGGAGGCAGGGGGCGCGGAATGAGCAGTTCTTC.

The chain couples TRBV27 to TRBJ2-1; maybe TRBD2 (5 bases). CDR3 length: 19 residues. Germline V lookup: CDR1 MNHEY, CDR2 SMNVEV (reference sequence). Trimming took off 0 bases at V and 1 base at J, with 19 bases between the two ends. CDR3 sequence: CASSLSPFPGRESYNEQFF. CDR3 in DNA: TGTGCCAGCAGTTTATCTCCTTTCCCAGGAAGGGAGTCCTACAATGAGCAGTTCTTC.

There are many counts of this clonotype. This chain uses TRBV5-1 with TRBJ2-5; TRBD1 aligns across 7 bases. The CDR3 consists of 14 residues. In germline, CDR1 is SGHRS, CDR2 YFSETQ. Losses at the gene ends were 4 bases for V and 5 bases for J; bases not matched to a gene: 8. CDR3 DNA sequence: TGCGCCAGCAGCATAGGGGGCGTGAGGGAGACCCAGTACTTC. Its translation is CASSIGGVRETQYF.

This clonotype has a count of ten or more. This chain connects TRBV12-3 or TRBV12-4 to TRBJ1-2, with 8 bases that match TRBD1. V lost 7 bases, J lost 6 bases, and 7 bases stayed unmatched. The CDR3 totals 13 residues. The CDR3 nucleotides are TGTGCCAGCAACATCGGACAGGGAGATGGCTACACCTTC. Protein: CASNIGQGDGYTF.

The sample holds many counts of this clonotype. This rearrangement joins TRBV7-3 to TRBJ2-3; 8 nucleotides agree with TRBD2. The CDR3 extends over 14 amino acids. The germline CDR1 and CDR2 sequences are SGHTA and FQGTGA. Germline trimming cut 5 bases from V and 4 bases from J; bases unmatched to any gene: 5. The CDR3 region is CASSGSGKADTQYF. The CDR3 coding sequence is TGTGCCAGCAGCGGTAGCGGGAAGGCAGATACGCAGTATTTT.

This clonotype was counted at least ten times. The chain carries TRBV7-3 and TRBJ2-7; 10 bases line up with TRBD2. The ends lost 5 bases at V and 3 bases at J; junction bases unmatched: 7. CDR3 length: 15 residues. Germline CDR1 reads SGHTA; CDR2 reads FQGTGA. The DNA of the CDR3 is TGTGCCAGCAGCGCCATAGCGGGGGGCATCTACGAGCAGTACTTC. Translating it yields CASSAIAGGIYEQYF.

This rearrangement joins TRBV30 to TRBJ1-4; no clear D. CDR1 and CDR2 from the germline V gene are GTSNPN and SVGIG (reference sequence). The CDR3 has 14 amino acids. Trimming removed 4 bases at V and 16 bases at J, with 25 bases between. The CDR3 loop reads CAWNPGRQTEAPFF. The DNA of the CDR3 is TGTGCCTGGAACCCCGGGAGGCAGACCGAGGCTCCGTTTTTT.

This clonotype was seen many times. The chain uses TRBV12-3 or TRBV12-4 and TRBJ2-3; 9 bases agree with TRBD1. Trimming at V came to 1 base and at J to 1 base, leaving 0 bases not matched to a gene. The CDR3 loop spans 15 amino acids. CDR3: CASSLGTGGTDTQYF. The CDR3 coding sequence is TGTGCCAGCAGTTTAGGGACAGGGGGCACAGATACGCAGTATTTT.

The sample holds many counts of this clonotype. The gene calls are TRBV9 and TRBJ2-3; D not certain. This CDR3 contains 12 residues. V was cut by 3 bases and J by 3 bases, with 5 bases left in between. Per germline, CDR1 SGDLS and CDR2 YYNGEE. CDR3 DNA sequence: TGTGCCAGCAGCGAGGGAACAGATACGCAGTATTTT. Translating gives CASSEGTDTQYF.

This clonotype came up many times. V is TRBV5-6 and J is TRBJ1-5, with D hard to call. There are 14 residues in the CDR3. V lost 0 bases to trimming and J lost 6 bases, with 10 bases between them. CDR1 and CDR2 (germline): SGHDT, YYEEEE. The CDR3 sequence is CASSLGRNAQPQHF. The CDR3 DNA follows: TGTGCCAGCAGCTTGGGCAGAAATGCTCAGCCCCAGCATTTT.

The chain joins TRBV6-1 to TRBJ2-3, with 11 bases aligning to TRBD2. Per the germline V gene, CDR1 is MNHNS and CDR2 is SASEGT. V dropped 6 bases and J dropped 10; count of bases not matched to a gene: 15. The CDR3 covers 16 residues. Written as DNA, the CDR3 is TGTGCCAGCAGAAGACTTAATAGCGGGGGGGCTGTTGCGCAGTATTTT. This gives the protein CASRRLNSGGAVAQYF.

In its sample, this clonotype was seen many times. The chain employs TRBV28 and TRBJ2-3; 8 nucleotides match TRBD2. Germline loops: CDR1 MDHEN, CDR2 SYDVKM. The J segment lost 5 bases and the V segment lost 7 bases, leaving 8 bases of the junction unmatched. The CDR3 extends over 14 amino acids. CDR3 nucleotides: TGTGCCAGCACCCCGGGAGGGTTGATAGATACGCAGTATTTT. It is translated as CASTPGGLIDTQYF. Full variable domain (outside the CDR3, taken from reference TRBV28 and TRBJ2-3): DVKVTQSSRYLVKRTGEKVFLECVQDMDHENMFWYRQDPGLGLRLIYFSYDVKMKEKGDIPEGYSVSREKKERFSLILESASTNQTSMYLCASTPGGLIDTQYFGPGTRLTVL.

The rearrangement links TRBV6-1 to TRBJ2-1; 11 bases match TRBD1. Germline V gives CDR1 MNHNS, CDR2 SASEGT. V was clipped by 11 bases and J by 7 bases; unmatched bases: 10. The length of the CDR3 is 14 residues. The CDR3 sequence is CAGQQDRGPNEQFF. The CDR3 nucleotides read TGTGCCGGGCAACAGGACAGGGGGCCGAATGAGCAGTTCTTC.

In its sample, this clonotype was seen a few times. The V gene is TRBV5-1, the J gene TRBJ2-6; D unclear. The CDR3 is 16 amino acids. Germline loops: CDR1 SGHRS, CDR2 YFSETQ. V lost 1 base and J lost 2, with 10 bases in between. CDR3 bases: TGCGCCAGCAGCTTGCCGGTGAGCCCTGGGGCCAACGTCCTGACTTTC. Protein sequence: CASSLPVSPGANVLTF.

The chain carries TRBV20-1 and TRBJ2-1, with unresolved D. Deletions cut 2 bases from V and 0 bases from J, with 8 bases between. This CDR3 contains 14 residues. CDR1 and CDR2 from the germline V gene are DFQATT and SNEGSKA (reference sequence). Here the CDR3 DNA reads TGCAGTGCTAGATCGGCGGACTCCTACAATGAGCAGTTCTTC. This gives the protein CSARSADSYNEQFF.

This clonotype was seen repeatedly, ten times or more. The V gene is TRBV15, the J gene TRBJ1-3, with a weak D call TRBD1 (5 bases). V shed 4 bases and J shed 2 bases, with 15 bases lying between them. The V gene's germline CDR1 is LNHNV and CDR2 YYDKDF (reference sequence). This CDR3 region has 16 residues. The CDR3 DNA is TGTGCCACCAGCATCAATTCGGGGCGTACTGGAAACACCATATATTTT. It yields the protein CATSINSGRTGNTIYF.

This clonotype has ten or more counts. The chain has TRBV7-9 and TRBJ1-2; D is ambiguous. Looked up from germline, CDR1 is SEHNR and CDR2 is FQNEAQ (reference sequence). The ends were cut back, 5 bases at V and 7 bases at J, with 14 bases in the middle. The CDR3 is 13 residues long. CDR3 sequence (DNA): TGTGCCAGCAGCCGCGACGAAGAAGTTGGCTACACCTTC. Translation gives CASSRDEEVGYTF.

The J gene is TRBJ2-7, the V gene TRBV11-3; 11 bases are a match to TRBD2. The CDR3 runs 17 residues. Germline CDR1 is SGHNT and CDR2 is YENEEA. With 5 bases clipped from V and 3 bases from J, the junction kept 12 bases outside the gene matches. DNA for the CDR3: TGTGCCAGCAGCACAATTAGCGGGGGGGCCAGATTCTACGAGCAGTACTTC. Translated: CASSTISGGARFYEQYF. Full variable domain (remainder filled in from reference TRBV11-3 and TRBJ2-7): EAGVVQSPRYKIIEKKQPVAFWCNPISGHNTLYWYLQNLGQGPELLIRYENEEAVDDSQLPKDRFSAERLKGVDSTLKIQPAELGDSAVYLCASSTISGGARFYEQYFGPGTRLTVT.

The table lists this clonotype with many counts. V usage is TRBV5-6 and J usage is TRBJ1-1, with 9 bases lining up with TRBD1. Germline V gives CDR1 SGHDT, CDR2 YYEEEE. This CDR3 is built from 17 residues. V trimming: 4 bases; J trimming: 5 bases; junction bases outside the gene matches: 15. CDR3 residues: CASSGEVGQGWRTEAFF. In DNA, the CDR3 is TGTGCCAGCAGCGGAGAGGTGGGACAGGGCTGGAGGACTGAAGCTTTCTTT.